The next 30 T cell receptor beta chains were all read from a single sample in a study of CD8 T cells in ankylosing spondylitis. Study-wide findings and caveats: A TCR beta motif of fewer than ten highly homologous variants appeared characteristic of ankylosing spondylitis blood.

The antigens these receptors bind are not known. MiXCR, applied by TCRdb to the 5' RACE reads, yields one record per CDR3 protein. The table includes 400,000 or so distinct CDR3 sequences, 25% to 30% detected once. Material: blood, either unsorted or a sorted T cell fraction (not recorded which). The receptor source for this set is a male donor with ankylosing spondylitis.

This clonotype was counted between two and nine times. The chain is built from TRBV6-6 and TRBJ1-2; 7 nucleotides align to TRBD1. Germline V gene lookup returns CDR1 MNHNY and CDR2 SVGAGI (reference sequence). The V segment lost 7 bases and the J segment 8 bases; nucleotides outside the gene matches: 7. This CDR3 is 12 amino acids long. The CDR3 DNA is TGTGCCAGCACCCTACAGGGGCGCGGCTACACCTTC. Protein product: CASTLQGRGYTF.

This chain uses TRBV25-1 with TRBJ2-2; 9 bases agree with TRBD1. CDR1 and CDR2 (germline): MGHDK, SYGVNS. Germline trimming cut 8 bases from V and 3 bases from J; bases unmatched to any gene: 10. The CDR3 loop spans 16 amino acids. CDR3 residues: CASGTTGQGYTGELFF. In DNA, the CDR3 is TGTGCCAGCGGTACTACGGGACAGGGATACACCGGGGAGCTGTTTTTT.

The rearrangement joins TRBV27 to TRBJ2-3; maybe TRBD1 (5 bases). The germline gives CDR1 MNHEY, CDR2 SMNVEV (reference sequence). The CDR3 length is 16 residues. The V end was cut by 3 bases, the J end by 3 bases, with 16 bases between. The CDR3: CASSFDSLYGTDTQYF. CDR3 DNA: TGTGCCAGCAGTTTCGACAGTCTATATGGAACAGATACGCAGTATTTT.

Only a few counts were recorded for this clonotype. This chain uses TRBV20-1 with TRBJ2-1; the D is unclear. This CDR3 has 15 residues. Trimming removed 6 bases from V and 4 bases from J, with 19 bases in between. CDR1 is DFQATT, CDR2 SNEGSKA, per germline (reference sequence). The CDR3 region has the DNA TGCAGTGCCCCCCAGTCCGGCCCGGTGTACAATGAGCAGTTCTTC. Translating it yields CSAPQSGPVYNEQFF.

This clonotype was observed a handful of times. The chain joins TRBV2 to TRBJ1-1; D remains ambiguous. Germline V lookup: CDR1 SNHLY, CDR2 FYNNEI. This CDR3 is 13 amino acids long. The V end was cut by 5 bases, the J end by 0 bases, with 7 bases between. CDR3 protein: CASSTKLNTEAFF. The CDR3 nucleotides read TGTGCCAGCAGTACTAAGCTGAACACTGAAGCTTTCTTT. The variable domain in full, with the rest retrieved from reference TRBV2 and TRBJ1-1, is EPEVTQTPSHQVTQMGQEVILRCVPISNHLYFYWYRQILGQKVEFLVSFYNNEISEKSEIFDDQFSVERPDGSNFTLKIRSTKLEDSAMYFCASSTKLNTEAFFGQGTRLTVV.

V gene TRBV9 combines with J gene TRBJ2-1, with D possibly being TRBD1 or TRBD2 (5 bases each). The germline CDR1 and CDR2 sequences are SGDLS and YYNGEE. This CDR3 is built from 16 residues. V shed 3 bases and J shed 8 bases, with 21 bases lying between them. CDR3: CASSAGLGPRGDEQFF. CDR3 bases: TGTGCCAGCAGCGCGGGGCTGGGACCCCGGGGCGATGAGCAGTTCTTC.

This clonotype was seen just once. The gene calls are TRBV12-3 or TRBV12-4 and TRBJ1-2, with TRBD1 matching 7 bases. The CDR3 is made up of 13 amino acids. The V gene end was trimmed by 6 bases and the J gene end by 7 bases; junction bases not matched to a gene: 8. CDR3 protein: CASSQDRVGGYTF. Written as DNA, the CDR3 is TGTGCCAGCAGCCAAGACAGGGTCGGTGGCTACACCTTC.

This clonotype was observed a handful of times. V is TRBV12-3 or TRBV12-4 and J is TRBJ1-6; D not certain. Trimming took 6 bases from V and 7 from J, leaving 7 bases between them. The CDR3 has 12 residues. The CDR3 sequence is CASREGNSPLHF. The CDR3 DNA follows: TGTGCCAGCAGAGAGGGCAATTCACCCCTCCACTTT.

This clonotype showed up many times. The chain is built from TRBV7-2 and TRBJ1-2; a weak D match, TRBD1 (5 bases). Looked up from germline, CDR1 is SGHTA and CDR2 is FQGNSA. The CDR3 consists of 14 residues. With 1 base removed from V and 4 bases from J, the gap between germline ends came to 10 bases. CDR3 residues: CASSLGGTGYGYTF. The CDR3 nucleotides read TGTGCCAGCAGCTTAGGTGGGACGGGCTATGGCTACACCTTC.

This clonotype was found many times. The V call is TRBV20-1, the J call TRBJ1-5; D ambiguous. This CDR3 region has 14 residues. Germline V gene data show CDR1 as DFQATT and CDR2 as SNEGSKA (reference sequence). V dropped 3 bases and J dropped 2 bases, with 11 bases sitting between them. CDR3 amino acids: CSARKGGGNQPQHF. In nucleotides, the CDR3 is TGCAGTGCTAGGAAGGGCGGGGGCAATCAGCCCCAGCATTTT.

The chain joins TRBV7-8 to TRBJ2-7; 7 bases agree with TRBD2. Germline loops: CDR1 SGHVS, CDR2 FQNEAQ. The CDR3 spans 13 residues. Losses at the gene ends were 5 bases for V and 3 bases for J; bases not matched to a gene: 4. CDR3 in DNA: TGTGCCAGCAGCCAATGGGGGGGCTACGAGCAGTACTTC. As protein: CASSQWGGYEQYF.

This clonotype appeared a few times. The chain employs TRBV10-3 and TRBJ2-2, with 9 bases that match TRBD2. V gave up 2 bases and J gave up 4 bases; unmatched junction bases: 2. Germline values: CDR1 ENHRY, CDR2 SYGVKD. This CDR3 spans 15 amino acids. CDR3 loop: CAISEKGLATGELFF. The CDR3 DNA follows: TGTGCCATCAGTGAGAAGGGACTAGCCACCGGGGAGCTGTTTTTT.

This clonotype was recorded many times. The chain recombines TRBV3-1 with TRBJ2-7; 9 bases line up with TRBD2. Losses at the gene ends were 3 bases for V and 4 bases for J; bases not matched to a gene: 7. CDR1 and CDR2 (germline): LGHDT, YNNKEL (reference sequence). The CDR3 sequence is 15 residues long. The CDR3 loop is CASSQSAGGGYEQYV. The DNA of the CDR3 is TGTGCCAGCAGCCAGTCCGCGGGGGGGGGATACGAGCAGTACGTC.

The chain joins TRBV9 to TRBJ1-5; 7 bases map to TRBD1. V trimming: 1 base; J trimming: 3 bases; junction bases outside the gene matches: 10. This CDR3 is 17 amino acids long. Germline lookup yields CDR1 SGDLS and CDR2 YYNGEE. CDR3 in DNA: TGTGCCAGCAGCGTATTAACGGACAGGACTCCCAATCAGCCCCAGCATTTT. It is translated as CASSVLTDRTPNQPQHF. The entire variable domain, with the rest obtained from reference TRBV9 and TRBJ1-5, is as follows: DSGVTQTPKHLITATGQRVTLRCSPRSGDLSVYWYQQSLDQGLQFLIQYYNGEERAKGNILERFSAQQFPDLHSELNLSSLELGDSALYFCASSVLTDRTPNQPQHFGDGTRLSIL.

This chain connects TRBV14 to TRBJ2-2; no definite D call. The V end was cut by 0 bases, the J end by 3 bases, with 8 bases between. CDR1 SGHDN and CDR2 FVKESK come from the germline V gene. CDR3 size: 15 residues. The DNA of the CDR3 is TGTGCCAGCAGCCAAGATCCCAAGTACACCGGGGAGCTGTTTTTT. Its translation is CASSQDPKYTGELFF. The full variable domain, completed using reference TRBV14 and TRBJ2-2, is EAGVTQFPSHSVIEKGQTVTLRCDPISGHDNLYWYRRVMGKEIKFLLHFVKESKQDESGMPNNRFLAERTGGTYSTLKVQPAELEDSGVYFCASSQDPKYTGELFFGEGSRLTVL.

The sample holds a few counts of this clonotype. In DNA form, the CDR3 reads TGTGCCAGCAGTTACTCGACCCCCTCTGAGCAGTTCTTC. Translated, it gives CASSYSTPSEQFF. This rearrangement joins TRBV6-2 or TRBV6-3 to TRBJ2-1; D gene unclear. The CDR3 loop spans 13 amino acids. The ends were cut back, 0 bases at V and 9 bases at J, with 9 bases in the middle. From germline, CDR1 is MNHEY and CDR2 SVGEGT.

Only a few counts were recorded for this clonotype. The chain is built from TRBV11-3 and TRBJ2-1; TRBD2 aligns across 7 bases. J lost 6 bases, V lost 5 bases, and 7 bases had no gene match. From germline, CDR1 is SGHNT and CDR2 YENEEA. This CDR3 contains 14 residues. The CDR3 sequence is CASSGRTRANEQFF. As DNA, the CDR3 is TGTGCCAGCAGCGGGAGGACTAGAGCCAATGAGCAGTTCTTC.

This clonotype was counted only a few times. The chain recombines TRBV27 with TRBJ1-6; no firm D call. V was trimmed by 6 bases and J by 7 bases, leaving 22 bases between them. Germline assignment: CDR1 MNHEY and CDR2 SMNVEV (reference sequence). The CDR3 consists of 17 residues. The CDR3 loop is CASRTTVTGSPNSPLHF. CDR3 DNA sequence: TGTGCCAGCAGAACTACCGTCACGGGATCGCCGAATTCACCCCTCCACTTT.

The chain couples TRBV20-1 to TRBJ2-3; D unclear. V was shortened by 4 bases and J by 9 bases, with 14 bases between the two germline ends. The length of the CDR3 is 12 residues. Germline values: CDR1 DFQATT, CDR2 SNEGSKA (reference sequence). CDR3 bases: TGCAGTGCTATCGCACCCCGCCCCACGCAGTATTTT. Translating gives CSAIAPRPTQYF.

There are a few counts of this clonotype. The V call is TRBV11-3, the J call TRBJ2-1; D might be TRBD1 (5 bases). The CDR3 is made up of 13 amino acids. Germline values: CDR1 SGHNT, CDR2 YENEEA. Trimming removed 4 bases from V and 8 bases from J, with 12 bases in between. CDR3 coding DNA: TGTGCCAGCAGCTCGAAGGAAGGGGATGAGCAGTTCTTC. This encodes CASSSKEGDEQFF.

This clonotype appeared many times. This chain joins TRBV3-1 and TRBJ1-1; D gene unclear. V lost 3 bases and J 1 base, leaving 18 bases between the germline ends. Germline values: CDR1 LGHDT, CDR2 YNNKEL (reference sequence). CDR3 length equals 17 residues. The CDR3: CASSQVPGQTTNTEAFF. The CDR3 DNA follows: TGTGCCAGCAGCCAGGTTCCCGGGCAGACGACGAACACTGAAGCTTTCTTT. Combining the CDR3 with reference TRBV3-1 and TRBJ1-1 gives the whole variable domain DTAVSQTPKYLVTQMGNDKSIKCEQNLGHDTMYWYKQDSKKFLKIMFSYNNKELIINETVPNRFSPKSPDKAHLNLHINSLELGDSAVYFCASSQVPGQTTNTEAFFGQGTRLTVV.

This clonotype has only a few counts. The chain combines TRBV29-1 with TRBJ1-2; D perhaps matches TRBD1 (6 bases). The CDR3 extends over 14 amino acids. The V gene lost 4 bases and the J gene lost 7 bases, with 19 bases spanning the gap. From germline, CDR1 is SQVTM and CDR2 ANQGSEA. This chain's CDR3 is CSVGGHSAGFGYTF. DNA of the CDR3: TGCAGCGTTGGGGGACATTCCGCGGGTTTTGGCTACACCTTC.

The V call is TRBV12-3 or TRBV12-4, the J call TRBJ1-5; 12 nucleotides match TRBD1. Trimming at V came to 6 bases and at J to 2 bases, leaving 8 bases not matched to a gene. The CDR3 extends over 17 amino acids. The CDR3 protein is CASSRDRGLSGNQPQHF. CDR3 nucleotide sequence: TGTGCCAGCAGCCGGGACAGGGGGCTATCGGGCAATCAGCCCCAGCATTTT.

V and J are TRBV10-3 and TRBJ2-2, with D hard to call. The germline CDR1 and CDR2 sequences are ENHRY and SYGVKD. V was cut by 5 bases and J by 3 bases, with 10 bases left in between. The CDR3 is made up of 14 amino acids. CDR3 residues: CAISRPSDTGELFF. The CDR3 DNA is TGTGCCATCAGTAGGCCCTCGGACACCGGGGAGCTGTTTTTT.

This clonotype has a handful of counts. The CDR3 loop is CSASTWDEQFF. Here the CDR3 DNA reads TGCAGTGCTTCCACTTGGGATGAGCAGTTCTTC. The chain employs TRBV20-1 and TRBJ2-1; D is uncertain. The CDR3 is 11 amino acids. Trimming took 5 bases from V and 8 from J, leaving 10 bases between them. CDR1 is DFQATT, CDR2 SNEGSKA, per germline (reference sequence).

This clonotype appeared a few times. J is TRBJ2-2 and V is TRBV5-1; 7 nucleotides align to TRBD1. Germline CDR1 reads SGHRS; CDR2 reads YFSETQ. This CDR3 spans 15 amino acids. V dropped 6 bases and J dropped 7; count of bases not matched to a gene: 12. CDR3 nucleotide sequence: TGCGCCAGCAACTCATTTGACAGGGCGGACGGGGAGCTGTTTTTT. Protein: CASNSFDRADGELFF.

V usage is TRBV5-1 and J usage is TRBJ2-7; 11 bases line up with TRBD2. The J segment lost 4 bases and the V segment lost 9 bases, leaving 12 bases of the junction unmatched. The CDR3 is 15 residues long. Germline loops: CDR1 SGHRS, CDR2 YFSETQ. CDR3 coding DNA: TGCGCCACCCGGACCCTAGCGGGAGGAGTATACGAGCAGTACTTC. This encodes CATRTLAGGVYEQYF.

This clonotype has only a few counts. The rearrangement joins TRBV7-8 to TRBJ2-1; 10 bases are a match to TRBD2. The germline gives CDR1 SGHVS, CDR2 FQNEAQ. The ends lost 2 bases at V and 7 bases at J; junction bases unmatched: 2. The CDR3 spans 14 residues. The CDR3 reads CASSLPSGSNEQFF. CDR3 nucleotides: TGTGCCAGCAGCTTACCTAGCGGGAGTAATGAGCAGTTCTTC.

Many counts were recorded for this clonotype. V is TRBV20-1 and J is TRBJ1-5; the match to TRBD1 covers 7 bases. The CDR3 is 13 residues long. V dropped 3 bases and J dropped 7; count of bases not matched to a gene: 6. Germline CDR1 DFQATT, CDR2 SNEGSKA (reference sequence). The CDR3 DNA sequence: TGCAGTGCTAGTGGGCAGGGGGGGCAGCCCCAGCATTTT. This codes for CSASGQGGQPQHF.

The rearrangement uses TRBV7-9 and TRBJ2-5; D remains unclear. This CDR3 is built from 11 residues. Trimming took off 7 bases at V and 5 bases at J, with 8 bases between the two ends. Germline values: CDR1 SEHNR, CDR2 FQNEAQ (reference sequence). The CDR3 protein is CASTPGETQYF. For the CDR3, the DNA is TGTGCCAGCACCCCCGGGGAGACCCAGTACTTC.